A selection of T cell receptor beta chains follows, all from one sample in a study of spatial heterogeneity in lung cancer. TCRdb itself ran the 5' RACE reads through MiXCR, one entry per CDR3 protein. The data contain approximately 1,600 distinct CDR3 sequences, less than 6.5% of them singletons. Sequenced here: normal lung tissue next to the tumor, sampled at surgery. The source is a female donor with early-stage non-small cell lung cancer. Both conserved end residues are part of each CDR3. D genes are given only for firm matches. A clone size is listed for some rows: how often the clone was seen (once, few, many), or a class if it is expanded.

j_gene: TRBJ2-7
v_gene: TRBV7-2
d_gene: -
abundance: many
CDR3nt: TGTGCCAGCAGCTCGACACCGAGCTCCTACGAGCAGTACTTC
CDR3aa: CASSSTPSSYEQYF

j_gene: TRBJ2-2
v_gene: TRBV5-1
d_gene: TRBD1
abundance: medium-sized
CDR3nt: TGCGCCAGCAGTCAAGGGACAGTCCACGGGGAGCTGTTTTTT
CDR3aa: CASSQGTVHGELFF

j_gene: TRBJ2-2
v_gene: TRBV19
d_gene: -
abundance: many
CDR3nt: TGTGCCACAGGGTATTCGAACACCGGGGAGCTGTTTTTT
CDR3aa: CATGYSNTGELFF

j_gene: TRBJ2-3
v_gene: TRBV19
d_gene: -
abundance: many
CDR3nt: TGTGCCAGTAGCCCGTATGAGGGGGGAATGCAGTATTTT
CDR3aa: CASSPYEGGMQYF

j_gene: TRBJ1-1
v_gene: TRBV20-1
d_gene: -
abundance: medium-sized
CDR3nt: TGCAGTGCCCTCCGAAGGGAGAGAAACACTGAAGCTTTCTTT
CDR3aa: CSALRRERNTEAFF

j_gene: TRBJ1-1
v_gene: TRBV6-5
d_gene: -
abundance: medium-sized
CDR3nt: TGTGCCAGCAGTCTTGACAGGAACACTGAAGCTTTCTTT
CDR3aa: CASSLDRNTEAFF

j_gene: TRBJ2-5
v_gene: TRBV18
d_gene: TRBD1
abundance: medium-sized
CDR3nt: TGTGCCAGCTCACGTGGACAGGGTTGGCAAGAGACCCAGTACTTC
CDR3aa: CASSRGQGWQETQYF

j_gene: TRBJ2-7
v_gene: TRBV6-5
d_gene: -
abundance: many
CDR3nt: TGTGCCAGCAGTTACTCTAGGCACTCCTACGAGCAGTACTTC
CDR3aa: CASSYSRHSYEQYF

j_gene: TRBJ2-3
v_gene: TRBV29-1
d_gene: -
abundance: once
CDR3nt: TGCAGCGCAGACATCGCGGATACGCAGTATTTT
CDR3aa: CSADIADTQYF

j_gene: TRBJ2-4
v_gene: TRBV28
d_gene: -
abundance: medium-sized
CDR3nt: TGTGCCAGCAGTTTAAACCAACCTGGGACCAAAAACATTCAGTACTTC
CDR3aa: CASSLNQPGTKNIQYF

j_gene: TRBJ1-2
v_gene: TRBV4-3
d_gene: -
abundance: medium-sized
CDR3nt: TGCGCCAGCAGCCAAGCTGGGGGGGCCCGTGGCTACACCTTC
CDR3aa: CASSQAGGARGYTF

j_gene: TRBJ2-2
v_gene: TRBV10-2
d_gene: -
abundance: medium-sized
CDR3nt: TGCGCCAGCAGTGAGGAATCTAGCTTTTACACCGGGGAGCTGTTTTTT
CDR3aa: CASSEESSFYTGELFF

j_gene: TRBJ1-5
v_gene: TRBV6-5
d_gene: -
abundance: medium-sized
CDR3nt: TGTGCCAGCTGGACCCTTAATCAGCCCCAGCATTTT
CDR3aa: CASWTLNQPQHF

j_gene: TRBJ1-1
v_gene: TRBV12-3/TRBV12-4
d_gene: -
abundance: few
CDR3nt: TGTGCCAGCAGTTTTGAAAGCCGCATGAACACTGAAGCTTTCTTT
CDR3aa: CASSFESRMNTEAFF

j_gene: TRBJ1-3
v_gene: TRBV18
d_gene: -
abundance: large
CDR3nt: TGTGCCAGCTCCCCCGACAGCAGCACTGGAAACACCATATATTTT
CDR3aa: CASSPDSSTGNTIYF

j_gene: TRBJ1-1
v_gene: TRBV5-6
d_gene: TRBD1
abundance: many
CDR3nt: TGTGCCAGCAGCTGGGACAGGTTGAACACTGAAGCTTTCTTT
CDR3aa: CASSWDRLNTEAFF

j_gene: TRBJ2-7
v_gene: TRBV30
d_gene: TRBD2
abundance: medium-sized
CDR3nt: TGTGCCTGGAGGCCCCCGGGGGGGCACGAGCAGTACTTC
CDR3aa: CAWRPPGGHEQYF

j_gene: TRBJ1-3
v_gene: TRBV20-1
d_gene: TRBD1
abundance: many
CDR3nt: TGCAGTGCTACTGACAGGGCGAAAGGAAACACCATATATTTT
CDR3aa: CSATDRAKGNTIYF

j_gene: TRBJ2-3
v_gene: TRBV12-3/TRBV12-4
d_gene: -
abundance: large
CDR3nt: TGTGCCAGCAGTTCCCTCTCCGCAGATACGCAGTATTTT
CDR3aa: CASSSLSADTQYF

j_gene: TRBJ2-5
v_gene: TRBV6-2/TRBV6-3
d_gene: TRBD2
abundance: medium-sized
CDR3nt: TGTGCCAGCAGTTATGGGACTAGCCCCCAGGGAGAGACCCAGTACTTC
CDR3aa: CASSYGTSPQGETQYF

j_gene: TRBJ2-1
v_gene: TRBV19
d_gene: TRBD2
abundance: many
CDR3nt: TGTGCCAGTAGTATGTCCCTAGCGGGGAGCGGGGCGGGAAAGGAGCAGTTCTTC
CDR3aa: CASSMSLAGSGAGKEQFF

j_gene: TRBJ2-3
v_gene: TRBV7-2
d_gene: -
abundance: medium-sized
CDR3nt: TGTGCCAGCAGCCCGGACTACCTTAGCACAGATACGCAGTATTTT
CDR3aa: CASSPDYLSTDTQYF

j_gene: TRBJ2-2
v_gene: TRBV5-4
d_gene: -
abundance: medium-sized
CDR3nt: TGTGCCAGCAGCTTGGCCGCGGACACCGGGGAGCTGTTTTTT
CDR3aa: CASSLAADTGELFF

j_gene: TRBJ2-1
v_gene: TRBV7-3
d_gene: -
abundance: few
CDR3nt: TGTGCCAGCAGCTTTTCCCCCCGTGGGGGCAACAATGAGCAGTTCTTC
CDR3aa: CASSFSPRGGNNEQFF

j_gene: TRBJ2-7
v_gene: TRBV28
d_gene: -
abundance: medium-sized
CDR3nt: TGTGCCAGCCTAGAGGGCTACGAGCAGTACTTC
CDR3aa: CASLEGYEQYF

j_gene: TRBJ1-1
v_gene: TRBV12-3/TRBV12-4
d_gene: TRBD1
abundance: many
CDR3nt: TGTGCCAGCAGTTCTACAGGGGTGGACACTGAAGCTTTCTTT
CDR3aa: CASSSTGVDTEAFF

j_gene: TRBJ2-3
v_gene: TRBV18
d_gene: TRBD2
abundance: large
CDR3nt: TGTGCCAGCTCAATAGCGGGGCCCAGCACAGATACGCAGTATTTT
CDR3aa: CASSIAGPSTDTQYF

j_gene: TRBJ2-7
v_gene: TRBV11-2
d_gene: -
abundance: -
CDR3nt: TGTGCCAGCAGCTTAGAACCCACAGGGTATTTTCGCGAGCAGTACTTC
CDR3aa: CASSLEPTGYFREQYF

j_gene: TRBJ1-4
v_gene: TRBV6-6
d_gene: TRBD1
abundance: -
CDR3nt: TGTGCCAGCAGTGACAGGGGAGGAGGCGAAAAACTGTTTTTT
CDR3aa: CASSDRGGGEKLFF

j_gene: TRBJ2-1
v_gene: TRBV27
d_gene: -
abundance: medium-sized
CDR3nt: TGTGCCAGCAGTTTTCTGGGGCCGGGCAATGAGCAGTTCTTC
CDR3aa: CASSFLGPGNEQFF

j_gene: TRBJ2-7
v_gene: TRBV5-6
d_gene: -
abundance: medium-sized
CDR3nt: TGTGCCAGCAGCTTGACCTACGAGCAGTACTTC
CDR3aa: CASSLTYEQYF

j_gene: TRBJ2-5
v_gene: TRBV6-5
d_gene: -
abundance: medium-sized
CDR3nt: TGTGCCAGCAGAATACAGGGCACCGGGACCCAGTACTTC
CDR3aa: CASRIQGTGTQYF

j_gene: TRBJ2-1
v_gene: TRBV5-1
d_gene: -
abundance: -
CDR3nt: TGCGCCAGCAGCTTGGGGACCTATGAGCAGTTCTTC
CDR3aa: CASSLGTYEQFF

j_gene: TRBJ2-7
v_gene: TRBV10-1
d_gene: TRBD2
abundance: -
CDR3nt: TGCGCCAGCAGCCATGGGACTAGCGGACGCTACGAGCAGTACTTC
CDR3aa: CASSHGTSGRYEQYF